The sequence of this TCR beta chain was determined in a study of type 1 regulatory T cells (dated by TCRdb to the early 2020s). Concerning the study at large: An in vitro protocol by which a Tr1-enriched, alloantigen-specific CD4 T cell product named T-allo10 was generated was characterized in the study. T-allo10 was being tested clinically in patients with hematological malignancies who were undergoing allogeneic hematopoietic stem cell transplantation.

The sequencer listed for this sample is Illumina MiSeq. The public reads were run again by TCRdb, first through fastp at Q25 and then through MiXCR, and only productive beta chains were kept. CDR3 protein sequences are deduplicated, and each keeps its most common genes and DNA. This sample holds 75,000 to 100,000 distinct CDR3 sequences; 31% were observed only once. The ten largest clones capture 2% to 2.5% of the sample. This clonotype was observed a few times. This receptor's antigen is unknown. Base qualities are not at hand, and no much larger clone is one base apart. V trim: 4 bases; J trim: 1 base; unmatched bases: 14. Including cysteine and phenylalanine, the CDR3 has 18 amino acids. Only the CDR3 portion is preserved as DNA: 54 bases, with reading frame beginning at the first base. Based on the germline V gene, the CDR1 and CDR2 sequences are SGHRS and YFSETQ.

Sequenced input: CD4+ T cells, either the whole sample or a sorted fraction (not recorded which). The chain was built from TRBV5-1 and TRBJ2-7; 10 central bases correspond to TRBD2. The TCR comes from a human donor in good health. For the CDR3, the sequence is CASSDRLAGAVGSYEQYF. The nucleotide sequence reads TGCGCCAGCAGCGACCGACTAGCGGGTGCGGTGGGGTCCTACGAGCAGTACTTC. Beyond the CDR3, the reference TRBV5-1 and TRBJ2-7 genes provide the residues; the full variable domain reads: KAGVTQTPRYLIKTRGQQVTLSCSPISGHRSVSWYQQTPGQGLQFLFEYFSETQRNKGNFPGRFSGRQFSNSRSEMNVSTLELGDSALYLCASSDRLAGAVGSYEQYFGPGTRLTVT.